This TCR beta chain comes out of a study of a mutant IDH1 vaccine in newly diagnosed glioma. About the study: Of treated patients, around 62% were men and roughly 38% women, averaging around 44 years. Receipt of radiotherapy, temozolomide, or both preceded the study, and most received both.

Indicated time point: week 11, during vaccination. Each dose of the vaccine consisted of 300 ug of mutant IDH1 20-mer peptide, with topical imiquimod. Every donor had a new WHO grade 3 or 4 astrocytoma that was IDH1-mutant, with loss of nuclear ATRX. Germline CDR1 reads SGHRS; CDR2 reads YFSETQ. The CDR3 is made up of 14 amino acids. After removal of 5 bases from V and 5 bases from J, the junction contained 6 bases not matched to a gene. A remark on this clone: Antigen: not known.

The repertoire was sequenced with immunoSEQ multiplex PCR; TCRdb's copy has only in-frame clones and lacks some. The sample lists more than 50,000 clones, about 80% seen once, with 5.9% in the top ten. Sequences were derived from PBMCs, sampled from a glioma patient whose treatment included an IDH1 peptide vaccine. This TCR came from a man aged 45-65 years with glioma. The rearrangement links TRBV5-1 to TRBJ2-5; 10 positions agree with TRBD2. In DNA, the CDR3 is TGCGCCAGCAGTCCAGCGGGAGGGTATGAGACCCAGTACTTC. Residues: CASSPAGGYETQYF.